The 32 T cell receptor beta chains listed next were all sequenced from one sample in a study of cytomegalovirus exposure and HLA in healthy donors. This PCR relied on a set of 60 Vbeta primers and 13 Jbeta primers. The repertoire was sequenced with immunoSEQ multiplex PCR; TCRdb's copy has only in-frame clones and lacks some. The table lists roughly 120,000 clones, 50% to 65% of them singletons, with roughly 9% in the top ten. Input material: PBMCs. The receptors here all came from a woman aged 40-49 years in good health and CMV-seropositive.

DNA of the CDR3: TGTGCCAGCAGCCAAGACCTAGCGAGCACAGATACGCAGTATTTT. It specifies CASSQDLASTDTQYF. The J gene is TRBJ2-3, the V gene TRBV14; a weak D match, TRBD2 (6 bases). Trimming removed 0 bases at V and 0 bases at J, with 7 bases between. The CDR3 runs to 15 residues. Germline assignment: CDR1 SGHDN and CDR2 FVKESK.

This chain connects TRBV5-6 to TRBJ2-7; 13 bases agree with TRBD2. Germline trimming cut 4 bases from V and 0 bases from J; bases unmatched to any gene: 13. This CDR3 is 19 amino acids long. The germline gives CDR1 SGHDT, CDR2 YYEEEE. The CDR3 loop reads CASSNSGLAGLFSSYEQYF. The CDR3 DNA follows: TGTGCCAGCAGCAACTCGGGACTAGCGGGATTGTTTAGCTCCTACGAGCAGTACTTC.

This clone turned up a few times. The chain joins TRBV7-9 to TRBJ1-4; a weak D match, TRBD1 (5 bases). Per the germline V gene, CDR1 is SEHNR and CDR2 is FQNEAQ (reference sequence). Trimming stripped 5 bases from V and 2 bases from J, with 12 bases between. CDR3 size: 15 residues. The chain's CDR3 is CASSPPGGTNEKLFF. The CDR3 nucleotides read TGTGCCAGCAGCCCCCCGGGGGGGACTAATGAAAAACTGTTTTTT.

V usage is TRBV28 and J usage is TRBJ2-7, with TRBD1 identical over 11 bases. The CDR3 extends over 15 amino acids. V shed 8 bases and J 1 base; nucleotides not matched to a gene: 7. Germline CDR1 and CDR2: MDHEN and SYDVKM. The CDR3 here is CASGLGTGGSYEQYF. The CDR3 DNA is TGTGCCAGCGGGCTGGGGACAGGGGGATCCTACGAGCAGTACTTC.

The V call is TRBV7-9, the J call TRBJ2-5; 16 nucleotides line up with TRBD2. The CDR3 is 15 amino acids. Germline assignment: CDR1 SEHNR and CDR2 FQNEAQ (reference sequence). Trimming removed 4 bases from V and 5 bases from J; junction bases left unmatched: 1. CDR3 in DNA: TGTGCCAGCAGCTGGGGACTAGCGGGAGGGGAGACCCAGTACTTC. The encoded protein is CASSWGLAGGETQYF.

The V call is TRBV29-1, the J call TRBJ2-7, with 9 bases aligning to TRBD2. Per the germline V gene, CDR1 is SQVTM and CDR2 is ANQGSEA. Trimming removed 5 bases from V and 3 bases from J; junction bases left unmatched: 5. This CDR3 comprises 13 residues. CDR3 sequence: CSVLTSGSYEQYF. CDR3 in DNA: TGCAGCGTTCTGACTAGCGGAAGCTACGAGCAGTACTTC.

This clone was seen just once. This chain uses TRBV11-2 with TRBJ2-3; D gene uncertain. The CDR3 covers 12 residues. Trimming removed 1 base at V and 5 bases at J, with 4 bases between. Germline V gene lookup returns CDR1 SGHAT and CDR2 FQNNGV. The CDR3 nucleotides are TGTGCCAGCAGCTTAGCCAGAGATACGCAGTATTTT. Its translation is CASSLARDTQYF.

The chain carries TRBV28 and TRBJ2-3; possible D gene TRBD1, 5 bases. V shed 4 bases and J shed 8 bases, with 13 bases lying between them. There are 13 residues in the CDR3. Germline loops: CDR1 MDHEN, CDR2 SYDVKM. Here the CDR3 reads CASSSPDRGTQYF. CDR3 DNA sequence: TGTGCCAGCAGTTCCCCTGACAGAGGTACGCAGTATTTT.

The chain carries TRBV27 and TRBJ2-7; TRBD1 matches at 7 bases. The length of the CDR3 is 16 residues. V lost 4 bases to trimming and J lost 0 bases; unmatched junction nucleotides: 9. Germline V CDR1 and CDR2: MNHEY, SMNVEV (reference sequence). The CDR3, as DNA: TGTGCCAGCAGTTCCTCGGACAGGACCTACTCCTACGAGCAGTACTTC. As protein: CASSSSDRTYSYEQYF.

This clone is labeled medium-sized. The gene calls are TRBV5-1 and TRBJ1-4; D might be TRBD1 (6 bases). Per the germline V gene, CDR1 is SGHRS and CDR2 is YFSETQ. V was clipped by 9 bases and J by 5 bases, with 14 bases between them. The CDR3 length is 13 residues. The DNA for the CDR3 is TGCGCCACCAGGACAGACCCGAATGAAAAACTGTTTTTT. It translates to CATRTDPNEKLFF. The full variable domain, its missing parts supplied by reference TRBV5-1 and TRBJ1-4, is KAGVTQTPRYLIKTRGQQVTLSCSPISGHRSVSWYQQTPGQGLQFLFEYFSETQRNKGNFPGRFSGRQFSNSRSEMNVSTLELGDSALYLCATRTDPNEKLFFGSGTQLSVL.

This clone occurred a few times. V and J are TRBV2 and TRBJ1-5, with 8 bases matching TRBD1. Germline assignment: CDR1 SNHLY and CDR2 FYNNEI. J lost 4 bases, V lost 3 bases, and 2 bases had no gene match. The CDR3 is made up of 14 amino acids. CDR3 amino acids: CASSDNRGNQPQHF. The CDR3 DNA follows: TGTGCCAGCAGTGATAACAGGGGGAATCAGCCCCAGCATTTT.

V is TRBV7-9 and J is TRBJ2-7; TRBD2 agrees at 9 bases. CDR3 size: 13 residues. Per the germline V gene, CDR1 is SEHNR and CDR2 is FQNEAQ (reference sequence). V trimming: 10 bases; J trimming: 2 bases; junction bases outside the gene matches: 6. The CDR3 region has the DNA TGTGCCACAGGGACTAGCCCTGCCTACGAGCAGTACTTC. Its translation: CATGTSPAYEQYF.

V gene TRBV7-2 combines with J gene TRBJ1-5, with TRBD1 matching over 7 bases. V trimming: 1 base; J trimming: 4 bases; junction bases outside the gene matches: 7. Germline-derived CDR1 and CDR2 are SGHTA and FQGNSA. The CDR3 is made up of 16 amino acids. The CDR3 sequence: CASSLDSTGPNQPQHF. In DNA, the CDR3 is TGTGCCAGCAGCTTAGATTCGACAGGGCCTAATCAGCCCCAGCATTTT.

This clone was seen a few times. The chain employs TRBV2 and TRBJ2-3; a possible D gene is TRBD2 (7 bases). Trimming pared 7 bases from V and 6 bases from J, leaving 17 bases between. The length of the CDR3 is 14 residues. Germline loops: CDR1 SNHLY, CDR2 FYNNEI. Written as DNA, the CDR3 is TGTGCCAGCACGCGAGCGGGAACAGGGGATACGCAGTATTTT. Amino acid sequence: CASTRAGTGDTQYF.

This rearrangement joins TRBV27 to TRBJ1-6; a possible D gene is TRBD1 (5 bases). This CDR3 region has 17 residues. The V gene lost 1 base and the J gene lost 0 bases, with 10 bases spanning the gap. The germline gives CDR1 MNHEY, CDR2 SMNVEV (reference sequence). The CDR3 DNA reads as TGTGCCAGCAGTTTATTTGGAGACAGCTCCTATAATTCACCCCTCCACTTT. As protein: CASSLFGDSSYNSPLHF.

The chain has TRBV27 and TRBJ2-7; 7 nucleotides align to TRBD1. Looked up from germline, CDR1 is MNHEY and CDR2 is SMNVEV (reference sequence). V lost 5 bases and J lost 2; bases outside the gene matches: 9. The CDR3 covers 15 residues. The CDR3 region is CASSLGQAPPYEQYF. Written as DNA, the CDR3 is TGTGCCAGCAGTCTCGGACAGGCGCCCCCCTACGAGCAGTACTTC.

The CDR3 sequence is CASSQSRESKQYF. The CDR3, as DNA: TGCGCCAGCAGCCAATCGAGGGAGTCAAAGCAGTACTTC. This sequence joins TRBV4-3 and TRBJ2-7; possible D gene TRBD2, 5 bases. The CDR3 length is 13 residues. V lost 2 bases and J 8 bases, leaving 13 bases between the germline ends. Germline V gene sequence: CDR1 LGHNA, CDR2 YSLEER.

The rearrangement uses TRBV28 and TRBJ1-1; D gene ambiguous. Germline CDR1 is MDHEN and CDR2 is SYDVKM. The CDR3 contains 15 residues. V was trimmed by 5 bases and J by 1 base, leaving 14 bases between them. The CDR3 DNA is TGTGCCAGCAGTACACTCGGACGGGGGAACACTGAAGCTTTCTTT. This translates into CASSTLGRGNTEAFF.

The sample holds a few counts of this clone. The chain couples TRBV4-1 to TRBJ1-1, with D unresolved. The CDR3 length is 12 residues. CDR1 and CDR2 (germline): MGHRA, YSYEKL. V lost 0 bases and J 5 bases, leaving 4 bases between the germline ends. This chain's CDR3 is CASSQEQTEAFF. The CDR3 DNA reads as TGCGCCAGCAGCCAAGAGCAGACTGAAGCTTTCTTT.

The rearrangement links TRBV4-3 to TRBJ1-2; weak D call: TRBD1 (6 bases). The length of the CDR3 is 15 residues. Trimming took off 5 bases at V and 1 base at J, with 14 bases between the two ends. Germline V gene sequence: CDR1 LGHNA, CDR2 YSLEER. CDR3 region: CASSGRTGINYGYTF. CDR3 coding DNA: TGCGCCAGCAGCGGACGAACAGGGATTAACTATGGCTACACCTTC.

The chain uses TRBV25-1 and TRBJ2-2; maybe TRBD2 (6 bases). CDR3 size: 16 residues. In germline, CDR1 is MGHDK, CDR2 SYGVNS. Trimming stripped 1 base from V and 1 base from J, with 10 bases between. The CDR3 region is CASSEWVSGNTGELFF. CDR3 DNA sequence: TGTGCCAGCAGTGAATGGGTTAGCGGGAACACCGGGGAGCTGTTTTTT.

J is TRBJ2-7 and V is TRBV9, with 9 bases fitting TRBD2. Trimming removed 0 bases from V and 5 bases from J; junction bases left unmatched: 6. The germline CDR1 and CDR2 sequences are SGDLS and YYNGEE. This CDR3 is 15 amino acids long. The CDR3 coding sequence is TGTGCCAGCAGCGTAGGAGCGGGAGGCCATAACGAGCAGTACTTC. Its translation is CASSVGAGGHNEQYF.

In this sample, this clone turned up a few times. CDR3 DNA: TGTGCCTGGAGTTTTTCCGGGACAGGGGGTGATGAGCAGTTCTTC. It translates to CAWSFSGTGGDEQFF. The gene calls are TRBV30 and TRBJ2-1, with 11 bases that match TRBD1. V shed 2 bases and J 8 bases; nucleotides not matched to a gene: 8. CDR1 GTSNPN and CDR2 SVGIG come from the germline V gene (reference sequence). The CDR3 is 15 amino acids.

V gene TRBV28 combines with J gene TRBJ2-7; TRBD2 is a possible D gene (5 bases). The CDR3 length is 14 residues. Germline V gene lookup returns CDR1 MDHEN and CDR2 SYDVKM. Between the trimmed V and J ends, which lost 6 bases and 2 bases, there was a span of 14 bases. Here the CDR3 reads CASSPRTRAYEQYF. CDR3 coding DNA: TGTGCCAGCAGCCCCCGTACTAGAGCCTACGAGCAGTACTTC.

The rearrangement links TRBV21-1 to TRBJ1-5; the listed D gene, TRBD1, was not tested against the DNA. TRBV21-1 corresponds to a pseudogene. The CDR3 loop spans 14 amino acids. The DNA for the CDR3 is TGTGCCAGCAGCAACGCCGTAAGGGGACAGCCCCAGCATTTT. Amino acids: CASSNAVRGQPQHF.

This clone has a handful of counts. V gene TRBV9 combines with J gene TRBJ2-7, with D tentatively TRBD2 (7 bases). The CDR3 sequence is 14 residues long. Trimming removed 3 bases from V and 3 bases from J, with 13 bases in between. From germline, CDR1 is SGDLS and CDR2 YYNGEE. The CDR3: CASSAGDYDYEQYF. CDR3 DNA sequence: TGTGCCAGCAGCGCAGGGGACTACGACTACGAGCAGTACTTC.

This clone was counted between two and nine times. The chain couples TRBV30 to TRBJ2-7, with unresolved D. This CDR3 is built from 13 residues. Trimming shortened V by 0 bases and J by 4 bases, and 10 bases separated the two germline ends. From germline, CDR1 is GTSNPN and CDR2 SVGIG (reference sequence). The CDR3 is CAWSVRIGYEQYF. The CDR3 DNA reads TGTGCCTGGAGTGTGCGAATCGGGTACGAGCAGTACTTC.

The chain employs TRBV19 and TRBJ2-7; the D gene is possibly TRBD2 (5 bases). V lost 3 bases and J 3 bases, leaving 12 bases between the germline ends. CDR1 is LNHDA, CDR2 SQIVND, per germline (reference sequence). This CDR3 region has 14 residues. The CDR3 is CASSIGGFIYEQYF. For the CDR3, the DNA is TGTGCCAGTAGTATCGGAGGTTTTATCTACGAGCAGTACTTC.

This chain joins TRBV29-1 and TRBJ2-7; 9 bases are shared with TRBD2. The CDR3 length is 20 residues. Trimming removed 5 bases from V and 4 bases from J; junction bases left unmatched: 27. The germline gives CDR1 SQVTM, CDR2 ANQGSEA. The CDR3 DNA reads TGCAGCGTTAGCGGGGGTGTAACCGGGGCTAGCGGGACCCACGGTTACGAGCAGTACTTC. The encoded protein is CSVSGGVTGASGTHGYEQYF.

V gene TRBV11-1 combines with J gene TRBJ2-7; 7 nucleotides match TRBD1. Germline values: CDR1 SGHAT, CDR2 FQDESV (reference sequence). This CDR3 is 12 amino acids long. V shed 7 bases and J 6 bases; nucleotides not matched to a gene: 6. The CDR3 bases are TGTGCCAGCATTCCGACAGGGCGCGAGCAGTACTTC. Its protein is CASIPTGREQYF.

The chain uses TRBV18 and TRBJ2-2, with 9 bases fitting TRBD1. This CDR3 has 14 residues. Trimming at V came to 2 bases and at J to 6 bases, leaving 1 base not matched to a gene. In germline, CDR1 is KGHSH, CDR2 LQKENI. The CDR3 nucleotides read TGTGCCAGCTCACCAAGACAGGGGGCCGGGGAGCTGTTTTTT. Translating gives CASSPRQGAGELFF.

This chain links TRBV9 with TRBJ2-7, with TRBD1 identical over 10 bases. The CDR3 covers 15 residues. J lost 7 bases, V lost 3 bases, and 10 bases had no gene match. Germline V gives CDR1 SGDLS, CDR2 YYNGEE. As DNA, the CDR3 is TGTGCCAGCAGCGCAACCCGACAGGGGGCTCGGGAGCAGTACTTC. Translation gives CASSATRQGAREQYF.